The T cell receptor (beta chain) described here comes from a study of blood T cells in healthy people across ages (dated by TCRdb to the mid-2010s). At the level of the whole study: In model experiments, roughly one uniquely barcoded TCR beta cDNA molecule per two T cells was captured by template switching. The donors were divided into four age groups: young (average around 16 years), middle-aged (approximately 42), aged (around 59) and long-lived (about 79). To track age-related changes in TCR beta repertoire diversity, the study relied on deep sequencing normalized with unique cDNA molecular identifiers. The study analyzed two additional independent replicas of 1 million unique cDNA reads from the same blood draw for two donors, one aged 18 to 29 and one aged 80 or older. Donors of different ages were randomly distributed across sequencing lanes to avoid experimental bias.

Measured from the cysteine to the phenylalanine, the CDR3 is 14 residues long. Only the CDR3 DNA stays, 42 bases, in frame from base 1. The V end loses 0 bases and the J end loses 2 bases, and a stretch of 9 bases separates them. The germline V gene specifies SQVTM as CDR1 and ANQGSEA as CDR2. Donors were roughly 40 systemically healthy Caucasian individuals from Russia aged roughly 6 to 90 years. Each donor gave about 9.7 milliliters of peripheral blood, drawn into EDTA-treated Vacutainer tubes. Ficoll-Paque density-gradient centrifugation was used to isolate PBMCs, with at least 6 million per sample. Total RNA was extracted from PBMCs with Trizol reagent, with at least 6 micrograms obtained per sample. For every donor, flow cytometry on a PBMC aliquot measured the percentage of naive CD45RAhigh/CD27high T cells. To prepare the library, 5' RACE was applied. Sequencer: Illumina HiSeq 2500. A second PCR of about 6 to 11 cycles was run with a J-beta primer mix and a sample-barcoded 5' primer. A unique molecular identifier was introduced onto each TCR beta cDNA molecule by a template-switch 5' adaptor carrying 12 random nucleotides. At least 2.5 million CDR3-containing paired-end reads were obtained from each sample. First-strand cDNA was synthesized from all RNA with the Mint cDNA synthesis kit, primed by a TRBC-specific oligonucleotide. All cDNA was treated with uracil-DNA glycosylase and then went through a first 18-cycle PCR with the universal primers M1SS and BC2_uni_R. On the authors' methods: For normalization, 1 million high-quality reads, each with a distinct molecular identifier, were randomly selected from each sample. Instead of being binned into consensus sequences, reads with shared molecular identifiers were discarded. CDR3 identification, clonotype clustering and error correction used MiTCR with a Q25 quality threshold and the strictest error-elimination algorithm. A nonparametric unseen species model with Euler transformation was used to estimate lower-bound total TCR beta diversity. TCRdb reworked the public reads: Q25 trimming with fastp, MiXCR clone assembly, productive beta chains retained. Identical CDR3 protein sequences are pooled into one entry, listed with their most common genes and DNA. The V and J calls here are based on TCRdb, not the publication. The sample table records about 650,000 distinct CDR3 sequences; around 32% of these occur just once. The ten largest clones represent 15% of the sample.

Here is what the overall study found, with its caveats: Estimates of total diversity from one million sequenced T cells were regarded as lower bounds and underestimates. The CMV infection status of donors was not known, potentially confounding age-related changes in expanded clonotypes. Observed TCR beta diversity per million T cells fell roughly linearly with age, and a significant reduction was already apparent by age roughly 40. Bulk unsorted PBMC profiling prevented conclusive comparison of naive and antigen-experienced compartments. Compared with the aged group, more naive CD4+ T cells, fewer expanded clones and increased TCR diversity were shown by the long-lived group, suggesting age selection. Observed TCR beta diversity correlated strongly with the percentage of naive T cells measured by flow cytometry.

This clonotype was seen at least ten times. The antigen it recognizes is unknown. No base quality information exists; no much larger clone differs at one position. The sample consisted of blood. Here the chain combines TRBV29-1 and TRBJ2-3; the D call is tentative, TRBD1 or TRBD2, as each matches 5 bases. The clonotype was recovered from a woman of 80 years or more in good health. Donor details come from another sample of the same person, matched by shared clones. The CDR3 here reads CSVEDRGVTDTQYF. The bases are TGCAGCGTTGAAGATCGAGGGGTCACAGATACGCAGTATTTT.